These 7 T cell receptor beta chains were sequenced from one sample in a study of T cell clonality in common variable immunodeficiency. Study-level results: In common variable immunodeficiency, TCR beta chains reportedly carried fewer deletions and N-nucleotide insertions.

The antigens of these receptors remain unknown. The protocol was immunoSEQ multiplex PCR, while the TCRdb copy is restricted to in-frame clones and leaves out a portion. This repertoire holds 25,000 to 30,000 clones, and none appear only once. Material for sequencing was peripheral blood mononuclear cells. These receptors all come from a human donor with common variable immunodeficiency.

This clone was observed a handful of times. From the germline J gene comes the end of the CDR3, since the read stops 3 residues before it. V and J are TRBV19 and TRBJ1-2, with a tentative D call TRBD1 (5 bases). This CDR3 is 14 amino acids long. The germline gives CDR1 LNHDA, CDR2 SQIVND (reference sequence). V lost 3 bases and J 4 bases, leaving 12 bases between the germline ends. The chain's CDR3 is CASSIVQATYGYTF. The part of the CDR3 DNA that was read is TGTGCCAGTAGTATCGTACAGGCTACCTATGGC. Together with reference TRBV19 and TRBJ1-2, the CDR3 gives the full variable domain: DGGITQSPKYLFRKEGQNVTLSCEQNLNHDAMYWYRQDPGQGLRLIYYSQIVNDFQKGDIAEGYSVSREKKESFPLTVTSAQKNPTAFYLCASSIVQATYGYTFGSGTRLTVV.

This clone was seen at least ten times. CDR3 DNA, as far as it was read: TGCAGTGCTAGCCGTCCAGGGGACCTCTACGAG. This codes for CSASRPGDLYE. The full CDR3 is CSASRPGDLYEQYF. J is TRBJ2-7 and V is TRBV20-1; possibly TRBD1 for D (6 bases). Sequencing ends 3 residues short of the CDR3 end; the germline J gene provides the rest. The V end was cut by 3 bases, the J end by 3 bases, with 15 bases between. The CDR3 is 14 amino acids. The germline CDR1 and CDR2 sequences are DFQATT and SNEGSKA (reference sequence).

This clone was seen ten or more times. The part of the CDR3 DNA that was read is TGTGCCAGCAGCTTGGCCGGCGCAGGGGGGACC. Translation: CASSLAGAGGT. The CDR3 reads in full as CASSLAGAGGTQYF. The rearrangement uses TRBV5-6 and TRBJ2-5; 7 nucleotides match TRBD1. The read comes to an end 3 residues before the CDR3 does, leaving the germline J gene to fill in the end. Per germline, CDR1 SGHDT and CDR2 YYEEEE. This CDR3 is 14 amino acids long. Trimming removed 0 bases from V and 7 bases from J; junction bases left unmatched: 6.

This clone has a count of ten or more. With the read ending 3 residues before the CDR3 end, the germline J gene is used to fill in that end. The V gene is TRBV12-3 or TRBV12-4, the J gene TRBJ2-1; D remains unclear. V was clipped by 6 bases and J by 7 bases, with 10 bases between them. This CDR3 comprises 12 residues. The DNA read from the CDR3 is TGTGCCAGCAGCCAAGGCCCAAATGAG. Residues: CASSQGPNE. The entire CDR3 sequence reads CASSQGPNEQFF.

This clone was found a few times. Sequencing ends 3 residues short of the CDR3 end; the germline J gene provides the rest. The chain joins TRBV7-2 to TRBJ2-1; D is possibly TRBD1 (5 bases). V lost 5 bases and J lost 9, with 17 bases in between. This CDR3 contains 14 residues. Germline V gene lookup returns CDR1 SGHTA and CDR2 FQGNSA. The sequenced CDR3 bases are TGTGCCAGCAGCCCCGTGGGCAGGGTGGGTGAG. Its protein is CASSPVGRVGE. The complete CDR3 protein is CASSPVGRVGEQFF.

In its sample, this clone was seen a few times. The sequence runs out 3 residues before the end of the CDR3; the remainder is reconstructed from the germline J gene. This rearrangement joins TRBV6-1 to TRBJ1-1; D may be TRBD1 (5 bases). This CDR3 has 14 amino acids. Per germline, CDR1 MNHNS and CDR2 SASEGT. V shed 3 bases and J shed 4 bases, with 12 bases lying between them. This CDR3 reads CASSEGGGFTEAFF. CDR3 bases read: TGTGCCAGCAGTGAGGGTGGGGGGTTCACTGAA.

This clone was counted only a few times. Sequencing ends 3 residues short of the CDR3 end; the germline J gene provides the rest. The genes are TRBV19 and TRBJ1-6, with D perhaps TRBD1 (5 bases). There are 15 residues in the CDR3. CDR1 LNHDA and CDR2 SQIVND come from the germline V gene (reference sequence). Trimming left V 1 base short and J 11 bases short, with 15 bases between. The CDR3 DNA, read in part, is TGTGCCAGTAGTATAGCTGGGGGGGAAGAGGCACCC. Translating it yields CASSIAGGEEAP. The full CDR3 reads CASSIAGGEEAPLHF.